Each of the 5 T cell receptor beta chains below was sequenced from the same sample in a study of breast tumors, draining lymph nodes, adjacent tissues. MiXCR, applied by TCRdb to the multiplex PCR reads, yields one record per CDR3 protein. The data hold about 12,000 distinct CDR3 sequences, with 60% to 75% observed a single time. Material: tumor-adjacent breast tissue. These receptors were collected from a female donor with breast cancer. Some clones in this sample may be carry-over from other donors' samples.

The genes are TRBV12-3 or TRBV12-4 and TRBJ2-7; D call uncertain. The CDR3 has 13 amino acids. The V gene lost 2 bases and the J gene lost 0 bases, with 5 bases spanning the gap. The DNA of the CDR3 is TGTGCCAGCAGTTTAAAGGTCTCCTACGAGCAGTACTTC. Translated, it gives CASSLKVSYEQYF.

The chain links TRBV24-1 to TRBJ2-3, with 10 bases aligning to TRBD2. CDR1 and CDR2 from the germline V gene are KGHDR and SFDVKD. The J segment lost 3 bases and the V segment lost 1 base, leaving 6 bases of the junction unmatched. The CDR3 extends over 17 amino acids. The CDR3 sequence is CATSDFAASGRTDTQYF. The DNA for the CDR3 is TGTGCCACCAGTGATTTCGCGGCTAGCGGGAGAACAGATACGCAGTATTTT.

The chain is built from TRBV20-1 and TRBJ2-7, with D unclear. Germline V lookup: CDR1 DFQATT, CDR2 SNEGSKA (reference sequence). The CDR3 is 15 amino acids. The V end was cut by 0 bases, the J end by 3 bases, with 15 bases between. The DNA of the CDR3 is TGCAGTGCTAGAGATCATGCAGGTTCGGTCTACGAGCAGTACTTC. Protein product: CSARDHAGSVYEQYF.

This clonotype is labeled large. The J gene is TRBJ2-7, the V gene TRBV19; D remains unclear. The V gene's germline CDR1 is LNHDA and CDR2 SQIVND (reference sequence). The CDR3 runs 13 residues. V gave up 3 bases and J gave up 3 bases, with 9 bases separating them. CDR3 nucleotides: TGTGCCAGTAGTATCCAGGTCAACTACGAGCAGTACTTC. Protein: CASSIQVNYEQYF.

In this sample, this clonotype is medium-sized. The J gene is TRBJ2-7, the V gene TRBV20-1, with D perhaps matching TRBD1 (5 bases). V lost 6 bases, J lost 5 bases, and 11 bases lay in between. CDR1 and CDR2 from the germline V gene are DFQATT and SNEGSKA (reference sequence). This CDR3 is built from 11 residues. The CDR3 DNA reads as TGCAGTGCACCAGGGTCCCACGAGCAGTACTTC. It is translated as CSAPGSHEQYF.